The next 27 T cell receptor beta chains were all read from a single sample in a study of patients and donors after allogeneic stem cell transplantation. TCRdb fed the RT-PCR reads into MiXCR, producing one record per CDR3 protein. The sample lists about 960,000 distinct CDR3 sequences, approximately 18% occurring once. The sample was blood, either unsorted or a sorted T cell fraction (not recorded which). The receptors stem from a human donor who was either an allogeneic HSCT recipient or a stem cell or donor lymphocyte infusion donor (not recorded which). It is not recorded whose cells these are; they may come from a transplant donor.

The chain uses TRBV12-3 or TRBV12-4 and TRBJ1-2; D is uncertain. The V end lost 7 bases, the J end lost 14 bases, and 17 bases lay between the germline ends. CDR3 length equals 11 residues. The CDR3 DNA reads as TGTGCCAGCACCAAACTGACCCGTACGACCTTC. Translating gives CASTKLTRTTF.

This clonotype was recorded at least ten times. V usage is TRBV5-1 and J usage is TRBJ1-1, with a possible D match to TRBD1 (5 bases). V dropped 4 bases and J dropped 1 base, with 14 bases sitting between them. The germline gives CDR1 SGHRS, CDR2 YFSETQ. The CDR3 has 15 residues. The CDR3 DNA sequence: TGCGCCAGCAGCCAGGGCCCGGTCTGGAACACTGAAGCTTTCTTT. Translation: CASSQGPVWNTEAFF.

This clonotype occurred a few times. This rearrangement joins TRBV7-2 to TRBJ1-3, with 7 positions matching TRBD1. The germline V gene has CDR1 SGHTA and CDR2 FQGNSA. The CDR3 loop spans 14 amino acids. The V segment lost 5 bases and the J segment 3 bases; nucleotides outside the gene matches: 4. This CDR3 is CASSENRGGNTIYF. The DNA for the CDR3 is TGTGCCAGCAGCGAAAACAGGGGTGGAAACACCATATATTTT.

This clonotype came up a few times. CDR3 coding DNA: TGTGCCAGTAGGGCCCAAGAGACTAGCGGCACAGATACGCAGTATTTT. Encoded protein: CASRAQETSGTDTQYF. This chain connects TRBV19 to TRBJ2-3; 8 bases match TRBD2. Germline trimming cut 6 bases from V and 1 base from J; bases unmatched to any gene: 9. The germline CDR1 and CDR2 sequences are LNHDA and SQIVND (reference sequence). CDR3 length equals 16 residues. The variable domain in full, with the rest retrieved from reference TRBV19 and TRBJ2-3, is DGGITQSPKYLFRKEGQNVTLSCEQNLNHDAMYWYRQDPGQGLRLIYYSQIVNDFQKGDIAEGYSVSREKKESFPLTVTSAQKNPTAFYLCASRAQETSGTDTQYFGPGTRLTVL.

The CDR3 coding sequence is TGCGCCAGCAGCATGGGACTAGCGGGAGATACGCAGTATTTT. Its translation is CASSMGLAGDTQYF. V is TRBV5-1 and J is TRBJ2-3; TRBD2 aligns across 12 bases. In germline, CDR1 is SGHRS, CDR2 YFSETQ. V lost 4 bases, J lost 5 bases, and 2 bases stayed unmatched. The CDR3 covers 14 residues.

This chain connects TRBV29-1 to TRBJ2-7; 7 nucleotides line up with TRBD1. This CDR3 spans 14 amino acids. The germline V gene has CDR1 SQVTM and CDR2 ANQGSEA. The V gene end was trimmed by 5 bases and the J gene end by 0 bases; junction bases not matched to a gene: 7. The CDR3 loop reads CSVTRDSHSYEQYF. The CDR3 DNA follows: TGCAGCGTTACCCGGGACAGCCACTCCTACGAGCAGTACTTC.

The gene calls are TRBV27 and TRBJ1-2; D is ambiguous. Trimming removed 0 bases at V and 4 bases at J, with 9 bases between. This CDR3 region has 14 residues. Germline assignment: CDR1 MNHEY and CDR2 SMNVEV (reference sequence). The CDR3 DNA reads as TGTGCCAGCAGTTTATCGCCAGAAATCTATGGCTACACCTTC. The encoded protein is CASSLSPEIYGYTF.

This clonotype has a handful of counts. The J gene is TRBJ2-1, the V gene TRBV18; TRBD1 agrees at 7 bases. From germline, CDR1 is KGHSH and CDR2 LQKENI. Trimming cost V 3 bases and J 7 bases; bases outside gene matches: 6. The CDR3 loop spans 14 amino acids. CDR3 in amino acids: CASSPETGINEQFF. The CDR3 DNA reads TGTGCCAGCTCACCCGAGACAGGGATAAATGAGCAGTTCTTC.

The CDR3 nucleotides read TGCGCCAGCAGCTCACAGGGGAACAATGAGCAGTTCTTC. As protein: CASSSQGNNEQFF. The chain has TRBV5-1 and TRBJ2-1, with TRBD1 identical over 7 bases. Losses at the gene ends were 3 bases for V and 5 bases for J; bases not matched to a gene: 2. Germline CDR1 reads SGHRS; CDR2 reads YFSETQ. This CDR3 spans 13 amino acids.

This chain connects TRBV11-2 to TRBJ1-2; 7 nucleotides align to TRBD1. Trimming took 5 bases from V and 13 from J; bases not matched to a gene: 10. The length of the CDR3 is 12 residues. Per germline, CDR1 SGHAT and CDR2 FQNNGV. CDR3 in amino acids: CASSTPTGSGTF. CDR3 DNA: TGTGCCAGCAGCACCCCGACAGGGTCCGGCACCTTC.

There are many counts of this clonotype. This chain links TRBV5-1 with TRBJ1-3; unclear D gene. This CDR3 is 14 amino acids long. V lost 4 bases, J lost 0 bases, and 8 bases lay in between. Germline assignment: CDR1 SGHRS and CDR2 YFSETQ. The CDR3 here is CASSRRTSGNTIYF. Written as DNA, the CDR3 is TGCGCCAGCAGCCGCAGAACCTCTGGAAACACCATATATTTT.

The CDR3 here is CASSTYSGETQYF. DNA for the CDR3: TGTGCCAGCAGCACTTATTCCGGGGAGACCCAGTACTTC. The chain has TRBV7-3 and TRBJ2-5; D ambiguous. Germline CDR1 reads SGHTA; CDR2 reads FQGTGA. Trimming pared 5 bases from V and 5 bases from J, leaving 12 bases between. This CDR3 contains 13 residues. The full variable domain, in which reference TRBV7-3 and TRBJ2-5 provide the parts outside the CDR3, is GAGVSQTPSNKVTEKGKYVELRCDPISGHTALYWYRQSLGQGPEFLIYFQGTGAADDSGLPNDRFFAVRPEGSVSTLKIQRTERGDSAVYLCASSTYSGETQYFGPGTRLLVL.

J is TRBJ2-3 and V is TRBV7-2; TRBD2 might be the D (6 bases). Trimming left V 0 bases short and J 5 bases short, with 12 bases between. This CDR3 contains 15 residues. Germline-derived CDR1 and CDR2 are SGHTA and FQGNSA. For the CDR3, the DNA is TGTGCCAGCAGCTTAGCGGGGGGTGGGGTAGATACGCAGTATTTT. Protein sequence: CASSLAGGGVDTQYF. Full variable domain (rest looked up from reference TRBV7-2 and TRBJ2-3): GAGVSQSPSNKVTEKGKDVELRCDPISGHTALYWYRQSLGQGLEFLIYFQGNSAPDKSGLPSDRFSAERTGGSVSTLTIQRTQQEDSAVYLCASSLAGGGVDTQYFGPGTRLTVL.

This clonotype was counted only a few times. CDR3 in DNA: TGTGCCATCTGGGGGACAGGGCTCACTGAAGCTTTCTTT. Protein: CAIWGTGLTEAFF. The chain has TRBV10-3 and TRBJ1-1; 9 nucleotides align to TRBD1. V shed 8 bases and J 4 bases; nucleotides not matched to a gene: 5. This CDR3 contains 13 residues. From germline, CDR1 is ENHRY and CDR2 SYGVKD.

At least ten counts were recorded for this clonotype. V and J are TRBV4-2 and TRBJ2-1; D is undetermined. V lost 1 base and J 8 bases, leaving 12 bases between the germline ends. Germline V CDR1 and CDR2: LGHNA, YNFKEQ. The CDR3 totals 14 residues. The DNA for the CDR3 is TGTGCCAGCAGCCAAGTTGCTTATGGGGATGAGCAGTTCTTC. Translating it yields CASSQVAYGDEQFF.

The J gene is TRBJ1-2, the V gene TRBV4-2, with no clear D. Germline-derived CDR1 and CDR2 are LGHNA and YNFKEQ. This CDR3 region has 13 residues. The ends were cut back, 4 bases at V and 3 bases at J, with 9 bases in the middle. CDR3 in DNA: TGTGCCAGCAGCCCGGACGGCCACTATGGCTACACCTTC. It yields the protein CASSPDGHYGYTF.

The rearrangement uses TRBV15 and TRBJ1-5; the D is unclear. V was shortened by 0 bases and J by 10 bases, with 16 bases between the two germline ends. CDR3 length: 15 amino acids. The germline V gene has CDR1 LNHNV and CDR2 YYDKDF (reference sequence). The CDR3 spells CATSRDQWVPGPQHF. Written as DNA, the CDR3 is TGTGCCACCAGCAGAGATCAGTGGGTCCCGGGCCCCCAGCATTTT.

The rearrangement joins TRBV7-8 to TRBJ2-2, with TRBD2 matching 9 bases. V lost 2 bases, J lost 6 bases, and 4 bases stayed unmatched. Germline V gene lookup returns CDR1 SGHVS and CDR2 FQNEAQ. This CDR3 is 15 amino acids long. CDR3 residues: CASSLLAGVSGELFF. The CDR3 region has the DNA TGTGCCAGCAGCTTATTAGCGGGAGTGTCCGGGGAGCTGTTTTTT.

The chain couples TRBV7-3 to TRBJ1-2; D is perhaps TRBD1 (5 bases). CDR3 length: 15 residues. CDR1 and CDR2 from the germline V gene are SGHTA and FQGTGA. V dropped 1 base and J dropped 4 bases, with 13 bases sitting between them. The CDR3 DNA is TGTGCCAGCAGCTTAAATGGCAGGGTATCCTATGGCTACACCTTC. Residues: CASSLNGRVSYGYTF.

The chain employs TRBV6-5 and TRBJ1-6; the D is unclear. The CDR3 is 16 residues long. Trimming cost V 0 bases and J 8 bases, with 14 bases left between them. Germline V gives CDR1 MNHEY, CDR2 SVGAGI. CDR3 sequence reads: CASSYSWDEIDSPLHF. CDR3 DNA sequence: TGTGCCAGCAGTTACTCGTGGGATGAGATAGATTCACCCCTCCACTTT.

The V and J genes are TRBV4-3 and TRBJ2-5, with D unresolved. CDR1 and CDR2 from the germline V gene are LGHNA and YSLEER. Trimming removed 0 bases at V and 2 bases at J, with 13 bases between. The length of the CDR3 is 16 residues. The CDR3 here is CASSQEVARRQETQYF. DNA of the CDR3: TGCGCCAGCAGCCAAGAGGTAGCTAGGAGACAAGAGACCCAGTACTTC.

This clonotype turned up a few times. This chain joins TRBV5-1 and TRBJ1-1, with D possibly TRBD1 on 6 matching bases. Deletions cut 0 bases from V and 5 bases from J, with 14 bases between. Germline CDR1 reads SGHRS; CDR2 reads YFSETQ. The CDR3 extends over 15 amino acids. The chain's CDR3 is CASSLVGGGRTEAFF. Written as DNA, the CDR3 is TGCGCCAGCAGCTTGGTTGGGGGCGGCAGAACTGAAGCTTTCTTT. Together with reference TRBV5-1 and TRBJ1-1, the CDR3 gives the full variable domain: KAGVTQTPRYLIKTRGQQVTLSCSPISGHRSVSWYQQTPGQGLQFLFEYFSETQRNKGNFPGRFSGRQFSNSRSEMNVSTLELGDSALYLCASSLVGGGRTEAFFGQGTRLTVV.

This clonotype appeared a few times. V is TRBV5-1 and J is TRBJ2-5; 10 nucleotides match TRBD1. V trimming: 4 bases; J trimming: 3 bases; junction bases outside the gene matches: 6. CDR1 SGHRS and CDR2 YFSETQ come from the germline V gene. The CDR3 spans 15 residues. The CDR3 loop reads CASSASGTGEETQYF. CDR3 coding DNA: TGCGCCAGCAGCGCTTCCGGGACAGGGGAAGAGACCCAGTACTTC.

The gene calls are TRBV7-8 and TRBJ1-2; D unresolved. Per the germline V gene, CDR1 is SGHVS and CDR2 is FQNEAQ. Trimming pared 0 bases from V and 8 bases from J, leaving 10 bases between. The CDR3 length is 13 residues. The CDR3 DNA is TGTGCCAGCAGCTTAGCGGACTCCAGGGGCTACACCTTC. Protein product: CASSLADSRGYTF.

V is TRBV21-1 and J is TRBJ2-4; the tabulated D call, TRBD2, remains unverified against the DNA. TRBV21-1 is a pseudogene locus. The CDR3 is made up of 16 amino acids. CDR3 region: CASSKGPLAGAQVQYF. CDR3 nucleotides: TGTGCCAGCAGCAAAGGGCCCCTAGCGGGAGCGCAGGTTCAGTACTTC.

There are a few counts of this clonotype. CDR3 residues: CAWSVGGSSNEQFF. CDR3 sequence (DNA): TGTGCCTGGAGTGTTGGGGGTTCGAGCAATGAGCAGTTCTTC. The chain links TRBV30 to TRBJ2-1, with D perhaps assigned TRBD1 or TRBD2 (5 bases each). V was pared by 0 bases and J by 6 bases, with 12 bases between. Germline V lookup: CDR1 GTSNPN, CDR2 SVGIG (reference sequence). CDR3 length: 14 amino acids.

This sequence joins TRBV30 and TRBJ1-2; D is perhaps TRBD1 (5 bases). The CDR3 extends over 14 amino acids. CDR1 is GTSNPN, CDR2 SVGIG, per germline (reference sequence). V lost 4 bases, J lost 2 bases, and 14 bases lay in between. CDR3: CAWTTGAENYGYTF. CDR3 nucleotides: TGTGCCTGGACCACCGGGGCGGAGAACTATGGCTACACCTTC.